A selection of T cell receptor beta chains follows, all from one sample in a study of T cells expressing NK-cell markers. TCRdb re-analyzed the 5' RACE reads; it lists each CDR3 protein once, without DNA. This table lists about 390,000 distinct CDR3 sequences. Sequencing used blood T cells: a sorted CD56 or NKG2C T cell subset, CD4+ or CD8+ T cells, or bulk PBMC T cells (not recorded which). The receptors were sampled from a woman aged 45-65 years in good health. CDR3s include the opening cysteine and the closing phenylalanine or tryptophan.

TRBJ1-3 | TRBV5-1 | CASSSREENTIYF
TRBJ1-4 | TRBV5-1 | CASTLGRGSNEKLFF
TRBJ1-5 | TRBV9 | CASSVGGTSNQPQHF
TRBJ1-2 | TRBV19 | CASSTALGGDGYTF
TRBJ1-3 | TRBV20-1 | CSAPDRTSGNTIYF
TRBJ2-7 | TRBV12-3/TRBV12-4 | CASSLALGLEQYF
TRBJ2-3 | TRBV9 | CASSRGTSGSSSTDTQYF
TRBJ1-1 | TRBV15 | CATSTPHGGLGAFF
TRBJ2-1 | TRBV12-5 | CASAPPTGTMDEQFF
TRBJ1-1 | TRBV19 | CASSIPRTEAFF
TRBJ2-1 | TRBV25-1 | CASLGQGKKGSYNEQFF
TRBJ2-1 | TRBV18 | CASSPGVRERTFF
TRBJ1-1 | TRBV12-3/TRBV12-4 | CASDNRGRNTEAFF
TRBJ2-3 | TRBV20-1 | CSALGTSGWADTQYF
TRBJ1-2 | TRBV19 | CATRNPGQIYGYTF
TRBJ2-1 | TRBV5-1 | CASSFKANAYNEQFF
TRBJ1-4 | TRBV29-1 | CSVGTSTNEKLFF
TRBJ2-2 | TRBV24-1 | CATSPDNTGELFF
TRBJ2-1 | TRBV20-1 | CSAPPSTRRNEQFF
TRBJ2-3 | TRBV20-1 | CSAGALTDTQYF
TRBJ2-3 | TRBV27 | CASSLTSGIPDTQYF
TRBJ1-2 | TRBV5-1 | CASSGAGLTYGYTF
TRBJ1-1 | TRBV29-1 | CSVESGGGGLNTEAFF
TRBJ2-7 | TRBV10-3 | CAISEREAYEQYF
TRBJ2-3 | TRBV24-1 | CATSRGPADTQYF
TRBJ2-7 | TRBV4-1 | CASSQVIAVWSYEQYF
TRBJ2-7 | TRBV5-1 | CASSLADSQPYEQYF
TRBJ2-2 | TRBV9 | CASSGLALTGELFF
TRBJ1-4 | TRBV9 | CASSVEGTTNEKLFF
TRBJ2-2 | TRBV5-5 | CASSLLQDVGELFF
TRBJ2-7 | TRBV12-3/TRBV12-4 | CASSADRGISYEQYF
TRBJ2-1 | TRBV5-1 | CASSLRKGTRSYNEQFF
TRBJ2-2 | TRBV27 | CASSLQRGNGELFF
TRBJ1-2 | TRBV27 | CASSFHRNLMTGNIGYTF
TRBJ2-5 | TRBV13 | CASSQRLAGRETQYF
TRBJ2-1 | TRBV24-1 | CATSDFLADNEQFF
TRBJ2-5 | TRBV7-2 | CASSRRGPQETQYF
TRBJ2-1 | TRBV7-2 | CASTLADHEQFF
TRBJ2-3 | TRBV20-1 | CSARDLGPLNTDTQYF
TRBJ2-5 | TRBV20-1 | CSARGGGNQETQYF
TRBJ1-2 | TRBV6-4 | CASLGLTAAGYTF
TRBJ2-1 | TRBV29-1 | CSVAFWTVNNEQFF
TRBJ2-1 | TRBV29-1 | CSVEDPVRTSSYNEQFF
TRBJ2-4 | TRBV20-1 | CSAEDREKNIQYF
TRBJ2-1 | TRBV20-1 | CSASPSQEQFF
TRBJ2-7 | TRBV5-1 | CASSLGVLASSYEQYF
TRBJ2-1 | TRBV28 | CASTLRLARMRNEQFF
TRBJ2-1 | TRBV3-1 | CASSQLTLAGRYNEQFF
TRBJ1-1 | TRBV24-1 | CATSGGQGGPPAEAFF
TRBJ2-1 | TRBV7-6 | CASSLEGPSHNEQFF
TRBJ2-1 | TRBV9 | CASSTTGSSYNEQFF
TRBJ1-1 | TRBV12-3/TRBV12-4 | CASRLTLNTEAFF
TRBJ2-2 | TRBV11-2 | CASSLVGNTGELFF
TRBJ1-4 | TRBV4-1 | CASSQLDRGPTNEKLFF
TRBJ2-2 | TRBV15 | CATSGGTIYPGELFF
TRBJ2-6 | TRBV5-1 | CASTLTGGAGANVLTF
TRBJ2-5 | TRBV29-1 | CSVRDTRVETQYF
TRBJ2-7 | TRBV10-3 | CAISIKEGAYEQYF